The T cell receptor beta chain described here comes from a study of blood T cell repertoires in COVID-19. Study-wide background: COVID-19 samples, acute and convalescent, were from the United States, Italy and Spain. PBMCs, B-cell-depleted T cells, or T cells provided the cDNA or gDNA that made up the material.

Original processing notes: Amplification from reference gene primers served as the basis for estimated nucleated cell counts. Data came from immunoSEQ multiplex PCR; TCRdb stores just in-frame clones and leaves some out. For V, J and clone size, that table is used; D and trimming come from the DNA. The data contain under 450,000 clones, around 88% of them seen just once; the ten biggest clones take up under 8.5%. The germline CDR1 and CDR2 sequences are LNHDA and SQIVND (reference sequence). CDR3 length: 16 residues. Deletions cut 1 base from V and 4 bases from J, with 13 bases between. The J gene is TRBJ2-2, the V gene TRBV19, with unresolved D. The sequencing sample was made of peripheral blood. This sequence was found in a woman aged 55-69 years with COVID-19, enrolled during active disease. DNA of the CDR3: TGTGCCAGTAGTATAGGTTCCAAGCGAGGCACCGGGGAGCTGTTTTTT. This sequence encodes CASSIGSKRGTGELFF. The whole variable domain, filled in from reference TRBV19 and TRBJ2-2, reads DGGITQSPKYLFRKEGQNVTLSCEQNLNHDAMYWYRQDPGQGLRLIYYSQIVNDFQKGDIAEGYSVSREKKESFPLTVTSAQKNPTAFYLCASSIGSKRGTGELFFGEGSRLTVL.